The T cell receptor beta chain under discussion was sequenced for a study of blood T cell repertoires in COVID-19 (dated by TCRdb to the early 2020s). General notes on the study: Samples from collaborators originated in the United States, Italy and Spain and spanned both the acute and convalescent phases of COVID-19. The material from the prospective study consisted of cDNA or gDNA derived from T cells, B-cell-depleted T cells, or PBMCs. Subjects who had been exposed to COVID-19, were actively infected with it, or had recovered from it provided the deeply sampled blood TCRbeta repertoires that made up the dataset. The repertoires were made available in a free public database intended to serve as a resource for research on the immune response to SARS-CoV-2. Samples were obtained from the ongoing ImmuneRACE study (first 160 participants) and from 1,254 subjects provided by 6 global collaborators. A de-identified subject ID, COVID-19 status, age in years and sex were almost always included in the sample metadata. Where available, HLA class I and class II types were obtained from metadata supplied by the sample provider rather than from assay-based typing.

Details on this clone: Its antigen is not yet known. No much larger clone is present one base from it, and per-base qualities are unavailable.

The immunoSEQ Assay, a bias-controlled multiplex PCR, was used to amplify TCRbeta CDR3 regions from genomic DNA. In the authors' own workflow: The number of nucleated cells in each sample was estimated from the amplification of reference gene primers within the assay. To quantify the absolute abundance of each unique TCRbeta CDR3 rearrangement, sequence reads were collapsed and filtered. For each sample, productive Simpson clonality was calculated as the square root of Simpson's diversity index across productive rearrangements. As stored in TCRdb, this immuneACCESS dataset retains in-frame rearrangements with V and J assigned. A fraction of the clones does not appear; measured against another copy, unresolved V genes explain less than half of the discrepancy, and the remainder lacks a known reason. V and J calls and clone size follow that table, whereas D and trimming were derived from the DNA. This sample holds about 220,000 clones; 75% to 90% were observed only once. 5.1% of the sample belongs to the ten largest clones.

Broader findings and caveats from the paper: The amount of clinical and demographic metadata varied by source and participant and was provided uncurated.

The V end loses 2 bases and the J end loses 0 bases, and a stretch of 14 bases separates them. The germline V gene yields SGHTS for CDR1 and YDEGEE for CDR2. The CDR3, from cysteine to phenylalanine, totals 17 residues. Of all the DNA, just the CDR3 is kept, 51 bases in frame from base 1. Each collaborating institution followed its own protocols to collect whole blood in K2EDTA tubes. For TCRbeta analysis, collaborator samples were shipped as frozen whole blood, as isolated PBMCs, or as DNA extracted from either sample type. The sequence links TRBV5-8 to TRBJ1-4, and the D gene may be TRBD1, 6 bases matching. Material for sequencing was peripheral blood. This clonotype was obtained from a human donor in a cohort sampled during active COVID-19. The nucleotide sequence reads TGTGCCAGCAGCTTCGGACAGCCATTTGCAACTAATGAAAAACTGTTTTTT. This sequence encodes CASSFGQPFATNEKLFF.